This T cell receptor (beta chain) was captured in a study of early T cells in non-severe SARS-CoV-2 infection. Study background: Whole-blood bulk RNA, unsorted, was sequenced, and chains were unpaired.

In this sample, this clonotype turned up many times. The protocol attached unique molecular identifiers to individual cDNA molecules. TCRdb redid the calling of the 5' RACE reads with MiXCR, one entry per CDR3 protein. The table has approximately 99,000 distinct CDR3 sequences, roughly an eighth seen once. CDR1 and CDR2 (germline): SGHVS, FQNEAQ. The CDR3 loop spans 15 amino acids. V dropped 1 base and J dropped 3 bases, with 13 bases sitting between them. The specimen sequenced was whole blood. The chain employs TRBV7-8 and TRBJ2-7; D is unclear. This receptor was identified in an adult who was a healthcare worker with PCR-confirmed SARS-CoV-2 infection or an uninfected control (not recorded which). DNA for the CDR3: TGTGCCAGCAGCTTAGTACCAGGCCAGAACTACGAGCAGTACTTC. It is translated as CASSLVPGQNYEQYF.